The 6 T cell receptor beta chains listed next were all sequenced from one sample in a study of post-analysis software for immune sequencing data (dated by TCRdb to between 2015 and 2017). Beyond this particular receptor, the publication reports: Significantly higher frequencies in patients than in controls were found for five or six TRBV segments, including TRBV5-6, TRBV5-1 and TRBV20-1.

The protocol used for the library was PCR. TCRdb lists the instrument as Illumina HiSeq 2500. Unique molecular identifiers were incorporated into TCR beta cDNA libraries to reduce PCR and sequencing biases. TCRdb reprocessing: public reads trimmed at Q25 with fastp, clones called with MiXCR, in-frame beta chains kept. Rows are unified per CDR3 protein, each entry keeping the most common DNA and genes. The sample profile shows 800,000 to 950,000 distinct CDR3 sequences; about 53% of them were found once. The top ten clonotypes cover 4.6% of the sample. No antigens are known for them. The specimen sequenced was blood. These receptors were collected from a girl aged 5 to 17 with multiple sclerosis.

In this sample, this clonotype turned up a few times. As DNA, the CDR3 is TGCAGCGTTGGTACCAGGGCAGATACGCAGTATTTT. Amino acids: CSVGTRADTQYF. This sequence joins TRBV29-1 and TRBJ2-3; tentatively, D is TRBD1 (5 bases). The CDR3 is 12 residues long. Germline CDR1 is SQVTM and CDR2 is ANQGSEA. V gave up 4 bases and J gave up 4 bases, with 9 bases separating them.

J is TRBJ2-6 and V is TRBV5-6; 9 bases are shared with TRBD1. CDR1 is SGHDT, CDR2 YYEEEE, per germline. V lost 4 bases and J lost 4; bases outside the gene matches: 15. The CDR3 sequence is 19 residues long. This CDR3 is CASSPAADRGLSGANVLTF. The CDR3 DNA reads as TGTGCCAGCAGCCCAGCGGCGGACAGGGGATTATCGGGGGCCAACGTCCTGACTTTC.

The rearrangement uses TRBV29-1 and TRBJ1-5; D is unresolved. The CDR3 has 13 amino acids. V lost 4 bases to trimming and J lost 0 bases, with 7 bases between them. Germline CDR1 and CDR2: SQVTM and ANQGSEA. CDR3 in amino acids: CSVAYYSNQPQHF. CDR3 coding DNA: TGCAGCGTTGCCTACTATAGCAATCAGCCCCAGCATTTT.

The genes are TRBV30 and TRBJ1-4; D call uncertain. The CDR3 extends over 15 amino acids. Trimming cost V 3 bases and J 0 bases, with 11 bases left between them. Germline CDR1 is GTSNPN and CDR2 is SVGIG (reference sequence). CDR3 sequence reads: CAWRDPRATNEKLFF. DNA of the CDR3: TGTGCCTGGAGGGACCCTCGAGCAACTAATGAAAAACTGTTTTTT.

The V and J genes are TRBV6-1 and TRBJ2-3, with TRBD2 matching over 7 bases. Germline V gene data show CDR1 as MNHNS and CDR2 as SASEGT. Trimming cost V 4 bases and J 2 bases; bases outside gene matches: 6. The CDR3 extends over 15 amino acids. The CDR3 DNA reads TGTGCCAGCAGTGTCGGGACTACCTACACAGATACGCAGTATTTT. Its translation: CASSVGTTYTDTQYF.

This clonotype has just a few counts. The rearrangement links TRBV29-1 to TRBJ2-7; no clear D gene. V gave up 6 bases and J gave up 6 bases, with 27 bases separating them. The CDR3 sequence is 16 residues long. CDR1 is SQVTM, CDR2 ANQGSEA, per germline. CDR3 coding DNA: TGCAGCGTCCGGGTCCGACGAAACGGTCAAGTAGGCGAGCAGTACTTC. It is translated as CSVRVRRNGQVGEQYF.